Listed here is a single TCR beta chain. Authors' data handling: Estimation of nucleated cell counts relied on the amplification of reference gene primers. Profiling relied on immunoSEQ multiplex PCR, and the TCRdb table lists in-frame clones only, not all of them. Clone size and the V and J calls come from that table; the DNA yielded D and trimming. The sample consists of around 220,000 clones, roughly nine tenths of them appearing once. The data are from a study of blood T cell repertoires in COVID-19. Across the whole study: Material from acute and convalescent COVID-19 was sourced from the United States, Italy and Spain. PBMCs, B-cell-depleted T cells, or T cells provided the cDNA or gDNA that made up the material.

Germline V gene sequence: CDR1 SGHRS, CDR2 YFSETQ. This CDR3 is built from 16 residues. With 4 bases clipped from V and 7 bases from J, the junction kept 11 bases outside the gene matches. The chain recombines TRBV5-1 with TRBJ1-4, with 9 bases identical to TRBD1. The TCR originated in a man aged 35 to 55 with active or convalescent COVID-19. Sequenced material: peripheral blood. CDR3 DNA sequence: TGCGCCAGCAGCCCCGGGACAGGGAATCGTGGTGAAAAACTGTTTTTT. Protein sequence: CASSPGTGNRGEKLFF.